The clone carrying this T cell receptor beta chain was recorded many times. This entry comes from a study of T cells in Graves' hyperthyroidism and ophthalmopathy. Authors of the study amplified TCR beta CDR3 regions from RNA transcripts. An initial round of RT-PCR targeting the TCR CDR3 relied on the HTBI primer set. TCRdb redid the calling of the multiplex PCR reads with MiXCR, one entry per CDR3 protein. The data hold fewer than 550,000 distinct CDR3 sequences, with 15% to 19% observed a single time. The V end was cut by 6 bases, the J end by 0 bases, with 6 bases between. This CDR3 has 13 residues. Germline V gene sequence: CDR1 MDHEN, CDR2 SYDVKM.

The sequence was obtained from a woman under 30 with Graves' hyperthyroidism. Sequenced material: blood. This chain uses TRBV28 with TRBJ1-5, with D uncertain. The CDR3 nucleotides are TGTGCCAGCAGGTCTAATAGCAATCAGCCCCAGCATTTT. It encodes CASRSNSNQPQHF.